The 21 T cell receptor beta chains in this list originate from one sample, sequenced in a study of neoadjuvant anti-PD-1 for oral cavity cancer (dated by TCRdb to the early 2020s). Library preparation was by the immunoSEQ multiplex PCR assay. The clones in this table, taken by TCRdb from immuneACCESS, are in-frame only. Not every clone is retained; where verified, under half of the shortfall comes from an unresolved V gene, and the cause of the rest is unknown. The sample table lists some 71,000 clones, 65% to 85% of them with a count of one. The top ten clones comprise 3% to 3.5% of the sample. Read against the paper, the sample's time point label means: before neoadjuvant nivolumab. The input for sequencing was PBMCs, taken before nivolumab (anti-PD-1) treatment. These receptors originate from a person between 40 and 85 years old with oral cavity squamous cell carcinoma.

The chain carries TRBV7-3 and TRBJ2-5; tentative D call: TRBD2 (5 bases). Germline CDR1 SGHTA, CDR2 FQGTGA. The V end was cut by 3 bases, the J end by 10 bases, with 12 bases between. The CDR3 contains 12 residues. Here the CDR3 reads CASSFSPGIQYF. The CDR3 coding sequence is TGTGCCAGCAGCTTTTCGCCGGGGATCCAGTACTTC.

The V call is TRBV10-1, the J call TRBJ1-2, with D uncertain. Germline-derived CDR1 and CDR2 are WNHNN and SYGVQD (reference sequence). V was cut by 4 bases and J by 8 bases, with 17 bases left in between. The CDR3 is 14 amino acids. CDR3 DNA sequence: TGCGCCAGCAGTGCGGACCTCAACCAGCGCGGCTACACCTTC. Translating gives CASSADLNQRGYTF.

This clone was found once. This chain joins TRBV5-4 and TRBJ2-1; 7 positions match TRBD2. Germline assignment: CDR1 SGHNT and CDR2 YYREEE (reference sequence). The J segment lost 4 bases and the V segment lost 5 bases, leaving 9 bases of the junction unmatched. The CDR3 contains 15 residues. CDR3 in amino acids: CASSQGLETYNEQFF. The CDR3 DNA is TGTGCCAGCAGTCAAGGACTAGAAACTTACAATGAGCAGTTCTTC. The whole variable domain, filled in from reference TRBV5-4 and TRBJ2-1, reads ETGVTQSPTHLIKTRGQQVTLRCSSQSGHNTVSWYQQALGQGPQFIFQYYREEENGRGNFPPRFSGLQFPNYSSELNVNALELDDSALYLCASSQGLETYNEQFFGPGTRLTVL.

The genes are TRBV2 and TRBJ2-5; D is unclear. This CDR3 has 13 amino acids. Trimming shortened V by 5 bases and J by 1 base, and 8 bases separated the two germline ends. Germline V CDR1 and CDR2: SNHLY, FYNNEI. The CDR3 coding sequence is TGTGCCAGCAGTTGGATTCGCCAAGAGACCCAGTACTTC. It is translated as CASSWIRQETQYF.

CDR3 bases: TGTGCCAGTAGTGGGCGCGGGGGGCAGCCCCAGCATTTT. It codes for CASSGRGGQPQHF. The chain couples TRBV19 to TRBJ1-5; tentative D call: TRBD1 (5 bases). Trimming shortened V by 5 bases and J by 7 bases, and 12 bases separated the two germline ends. Germline V gene data show CDR1 as LNHDA and CDR2 as SQIVND (reference sequence). This CDR3 contains 13 residues. The whole variable domain, filled in from reference TRBV19 and TRBJ1-5, reads DGGITQSPKYLFRKEGQNVTLSCEQNLNHDAMYWYRQDPGQGLRLIYYSQIVNDFQKGDIAEGYSVSREKKESFPLTVTSAQKNPTAFYLCASSGRGGQPQHFGDGTRLSIL.

The V call is TRBV15, the J call TRBJ1-5, with no clear D. V dropped 1 base and J dropped 5 bases, with 6 bases sitting between them. The germline gives CDR1 LNHNV, CDR2 YYDKDF (reference sequence). The CDR3 runs to 13 residues. Here the CDR3 DNA reads TGTGCCACCAGCAGAGTTCCTTATCAGCCCCAGCATTTT. It specifies CATSRVPYQPQHF.

In its sample, this clone was seen a few times. V is TRBV19 and J is TRBJ1-4, with D possibly matching TRBD1 (6 bases). V was cut by 0 bases and J by 0 bases, with 14 bases left in between. The length of the CDR3 is 18 residues. The V gene's germline CDR1 is LNHDA and CDR2 SQIVND (reference sequence). The CDR3 here is CASSIDPRTATTNEKLFF. Written as DNA, the CDR3 is TGTGCCAGTAGTATAGACCCTCGGACAGCTACAACTAATGAAAAACTGTTTTTT.

V gene TRBV11-2 combines with J gene TRBJ2-1, with 10 bases matching TRBD2. V lost 7 bases, J lost 7 bases, and 7 bases stayed unmatched. The length of the CDR3 is 14 residues. Germline-derived CDR1 and CDR2 are SGHAT and FQNNGV. CDR3 in amino acids: CASTPGLAMNEQFF. CDR3 DNA sequence: TGTGCCAGCACCCCGGGACTAGCGATGAATGAGCAGTTCTTC.

This clone was counted a single time. The chain combines TRBV6-1 with TRBJ1-5; D is uncertain. V lost 1 base to trimming and J lost 0 bases, with 10 bases between them. There are 16 residues in the CDR3. The germline CDR1 and CDR2 sequences are MNHNS and SASEGT. CDR3 nucleotides: TGTGCCAGCAGTGAAGATCCGTGGAGTAGCAATCAGCCCCAGCATTTT. Translated, it gives CASSEDPWSSNQPQHF.

The chain combines TRBV9 with TRBJ1-2; no firm D call. CDR1 and CDR2 from the germline V gene are SGDLS and YYNGEE. Trimming cost V 4 bases and J 1 base, with 17 bases left between them. The CDR3 extends over 16 amino acids. Here the CDR3 DNA reads TGTGCCAGCAGCCCTCGGAGTGGGGTTCTTAACTATGGCTACACCTTC. Translation gives CASSPRSGVLNYGYTF. Using reference TRBV9 and TRBJ1-2 for the parts outside the CDR3, the full variable domain is DSGVTQTPKHLITATGQRVTLRCSPRSGDLSVYWYQQSLDQGLQFLIQYYNGEERAKGNILERFSAQQFPDLHSELNLSSLELGDSALYFCASSPRSGVLNYGYTFGSGTRLTVV.

This rearrangement joins TRBV2 to TRBJ1-3; TRBD1 is a possible D gene (5 bases). The CDR3 extends over 14 amino acids. CDR1 and CDR2 (germline): SNHLY, FYNNEI. Trimming took off 4 bases at V and 0 bases at J, with 7 bases between the two ends. CDR3 residues: CASSATASGNTIYF. The CDR3 DNA is TGTGCCAGCAGTGCGACAGCCTCTGGAAACACCATATATTTT. Looking up the rest from reference TRBV2 and TRBJ1-3 gives the full variable domain: EPEVTQTPSHQVTQMGQEVILRCVPISNHLYFYWYRQILGQKVEFLVSFYNNEISEKSEIFDDQFSVERPDGSNFTLKIRSTKLEDSAMYFCASSATASGNTIYFGEGSWLTVV.

The chain is built from TRBV4-1 and TRBJ2-1; 8 positions match TRBD2. Germline values: CDR1 MGHRA, CDR2 YSYEKL. CDR3 length: 15 amino acids. Trimming removed 4 bases from V and 4 bases from J; junction bases left unmatched: 6. The CDR3 is CASSLPGLEYNEQFF. The CDR3 DNA reads TGCGCCAGCAGCCTACCGGGACTAGAGTACAATGAGCAGTTCTTC.

The chain joins TRBV19 to TRBJ2-1, with D unresolved. Germline loops: CDR1 LNHDA, CDR2 SQIVND (reference sequence). Deletions cut 7 bases from V and 2 bases from J, with 12 bases between. CDR3 length: 14 residues. CDR3 sequence: CASIQGPTYNEQFF. In nucleotides, the CDR3 is TGTGCCAGTATTCAAGGTCCAACCTACAATGAGCAGTTCTTC.

This chain uses TRBV1 with TRBJ2-3; the D segment call TRBD2 is taken from the table without a DNA check. TRBV1 is a pseudogene locus. The CDR3 consists of 15 residues. The CDR3 DNA sequence: TGCACCAGCAGCCACCAAGCGGGGGAGGCAGATACGCAGTATTTT. This gives the protein CTSSHQAGEADTQYF.

The J gene is TRBJ1-5, the V gene TRBV27; TRBD1 matches 7 bases. The length of the CDR3 is 17 residues. The germline V gene encodes CDR1 MNHEY and CDR2 SMNVEV (reference sequence). V trimming: 6 bases; J trimming: 0 bases; junction bases outside the gene matches: 11. The CDR3 DNA follows: TGTGCCAGCAGACCCGGGACAGCCAGATATAGCAATCAGCCCCAGCATTTT. Translation: CASRPGTARYSNQPQHF.

The chain has TRBV6-5 and TRBJ1-1, with D unresolved. This CDR3 contains 13 residues. The V end was cut by 7 bases, the J end by 0 bases, with 9 bases between. CDR1 and CDR2 (germline): MNHEY, SVGAGI. CDR3 in amino acids: CASKGQLNTEAFF. DNA of the CDR3: TGTGCCAGCAAGGGCCAGTTGAACACTGAAGCTTTCTTT.

The rearrangement joins TRBV9 to TRBJ2-5; D call uncertain. The CDR3 totals 15 residues. Germline CDR1 and CDR2: SGDLS and YYNGEE. The germline V and J ends were trimmed by 3 bases and 5 bases, with 17 bases remaining between them. CDR3 region: CASSAGRSDPETQYF. CDR3 nucleotide sequence: TGTGCCAGCAGCGCCGGAAGGAGTGACCCCGAGACCCAGTACTTC.

The genes are TRBV27 and TRBJ1-2; D call uncertain. The V end was cut by 0 bases, the J end by 8 bases, with 16 bases between. The CDR3 spans 15 residues. From germline, CDR1 is MNHEY and CDR2 SMNVEV (reference sequence). The CDR3 protein is CASSLSNTMTRGYTF. CDR3 bases: TGTGCCAGCAGTTTATCGAACACCATGACGAGGGGCTACACCTTC.

The chain joins TRBV30 to TRBJ1-2; 7 bases are a match to TRBD1. CDR1 and CDR2 from the germline V gene are GTSNPN and SVGIG (reference sequence). The CDR3 extends over 14 amino acids. V dropped 2 bases and J dropped 3; count of bases not matched to a gene: 6. CDR3: CAWSPTGLYYGYTF. As DNA, the CDR3 is TGTGCCTGGAGTCCGACAGGGCTTTACTATGGCTACACCTTC.

This chain links TRBV7-8 with TRBJ2-1, with D tentatively TRBD1 or TRBD2 (5 bases each). Germline CDR1 and CDR2: SGHVS and FQNEAQ. V was pared by 4 bases and J by 13 bases, with 14 bases between. The CDR3 extends over 12 amino acids. This CDR3 reads CASSSLRDLQFF. Written as DNA, the CDR3 is TGTGCCAGCAGCTCCCTCCGGGACCTTCAGTTCTTC.

V and J are TRBV7-9 and TRBJ2-7; weak D call: TRBD1 (6 bases). Germline lookup yields CDR1 SEHNR and CDR2 FQNEAQ (reference sequence). Trimming shortened V by 1 base and J by 2 bases, and 15 bases separated the two germline ends. This CDR3 is 16 amino acids long. The CDR3 loop is CASSLVSGTSTYEQYF. The CDR3 DNA follows: TGTGCCAGCAGCTTAGTTTCCGGGACATCCACCTACGAGCAGTACTTC.